This TCR beta chain was captured in a study of spatial heterogeneity in lung cancer. Study overall: Raw sequencing reads included, on average, more than eight appearances of each unique TCR and UMI combination. Study observations and caveats: Blood showed ubiquitous tumor TCRs more often at resection than at routine follow-up.

MiXCR, run by TCRdb on the 5' RACE reads, gives a single entry per CDR3 protein. The table shows 85,000 to 100,000 distinct CDR3 sequences, with about 12% occurring only once. The sample's time point: sample taken at primary tumor resection. The input material, whole RNA from tumor, nontumor lung or frozen PBMC, was sequenced unsorted. The donor group consisted of roughly 70 patients who had untreated, early-stage non-small cell lung cancer. This CDR3 region has 14 residues. Germline values: CDR1 DFQATT, CDR2 SNEGSKA (reference sequence). Trimming stripped 0 bases from V and 3 bases from J, with 12 bases between. In this sample, this clonotype turned up a few times. Its antigen is as yet unknown.

The sequencing here drew on PBMCs, taken at surgery. The rearrangement uses TRBV20-1 and TRBJ2-7, with TRBD1 as a possible D gene (5 bases). This receptor was obtained from a male donor with early-stage non-small cell lung cancer. CDR3 nucleotide sequence: TGCAGTGCTAGAGATGTTGTAAGGGGCTACGAGCAGTACTTC. Translation: CSARDVVRGYEQYF.